The rows below give T cell receptor beta chains drawn from one sample of a study of T cell changes during pregnancy in multiple sclerosis. Assay: immunoSEQ multiplex PCR; the TCRdb copy retains only in-frame clones and omits some. Of about 36,000 clones in the sample, 75% to 95% are singletons; the top ten hold 0.4% to 0.6%. The sample in question was CD4+ T cells from peripheral blood mononuclear cells, obtained in the second trimester of pregnancy. Receptors originate from a female donor in good health, enrolled as a control in a pregnancy study. CDR3s include the opening cysteine and the closing phenylalanine or tryptophan. The D gene is left open where the match is weak. Only some rows state a clone size, as once, few, many or a class for expanded clones.

TRBV28	TRBJ1-1	-	once	TGTGCCAGCAGTTTTCCGGGACTGGGAAACACTGAAGCTTTCTTT	CASSFPGLGNTEAFF
TRBV7-9	TRBJ1-5	TRBD1	-	TGTGCCAGCAGCCGGTCACAGGGGAGCAATCAGCCCCAGCATTTT	CASSRSQGSNQPQHF
TRBV6-5	TRBJ1-6	TRBD1	-	TGTGCCAGCACCAGTGCCGGGACAGTTAATTCACCCCTCCACTTT	CASTSAGTVNSPLHF
TRBV27	TRBJ2-3	-	-	TGTGCCAGCAGTTCCCCGGCGGGGGCGAGGGGAGATACGCAGTATTTT	CASSSPAGARGDTQYF
TRBV5-1	TRBJ2-1	-	-	TGCGCCAGCAGCTTGCTTTTAGGGGTTCGTGGCAATGAGCAGTTCTTC	CASSLLLGVRGNEQFF
TRBV14	TRBJ2-1	TRBD2	-	TGTGCCAGCAGCCCTCTTAGCGGGAGGCCTTCCTACAATGAGCAGTTCTTC	CASSPLSGRPSYNEQFF
TRBV30	TRBJ1-2	-	-	TGTGCCTGGAGTGTACGAGGATATGGCTACACCTTC	CAWSVRGYGYTF
TRBV20-1	TRBJ2-7	-	-	TGCAGTGCCCTAAACTACGAGCAGTACTTC	CSALNYEQYF
TRBV18	TRBJ1-1	-	-	TGTGCCAGCTCACCTCCGGTGGCAGGCACTGAAGCTTTCTTT	CASSPPVAGTEAFF
TRBV29-1	TRBJ1-1	-	-	TGCAGCGTTGCGAGATCGAATTGGAACACTGAAGCTTTCTTT	CSVARSNWNTEAFF
TRBV12-2	TRBJ1-4	-	-	TGTGCAAGTCGGAACTTAGGGGGCCGGCCAGTCGGTGAAAAACTGTTTTTT	CASRNLGGRPVGEKLFF
TRBV5-1	TRBJ2-1	-	-	TGCGCCAGCAGCTCACAATACAATGAGCAGTTCTTC	CASSSQYNEQFF
TRBV5-6	TRBJ2-3	TRBD2	-	TGTGCCAGCAGCAGCGGACTAGCGGGAGGGAGGGCAGATACGCAGTATTTT	CASSSGLAGGRADTQYF
TRBV25-1	TRBJ1-2	-	-	TGTGCCAGCAGTGAAAGGGCAGGGCATGGCTACACCTTC	CASSERAGHGYTF
TRBV6-5	TRBJ2-7	-	-	TGTGCCAGCGTTCCGAACCCAGGGTACGAGCAGTACTTC	CASVPNPGYEQYF
TRBV19	TRBJ1-2	TRBD1	-	TGTGCCAGTAGGAGTCTCTGGACAGGGGGAAGAGAGGACTATGGCTACACCTTC	CASRSLWTGGREDYGYTF
TRBV6-1	TRBJ1-3	TRBD1	-	TGTGCCAGCAGTAGGGACAGGACCCCTGGAAACACCATATATTTT	CASSRDRTPGNTIYF
TRBV7-9	TRBJ2-5	-	-	TGTGCCAGCAGCTCCGACACGTACCAAGAGACCCAGTACTTC	CASSSDTYQETQYF
TRBV5-1	TRBJ1-1	-	-	TGCGCCAGCAGTCAGGGGTCGCACACTGAAGCTTTCTTT	CASSQGSHTEAFF
TRBV6-4	TRBJ2-3	TRBD2	-	TGTGCCAGCAGTGAGGGGCGGGAGCCCACAGATACGCAGTATTTT	CASSEGREPTDTQYF
TRBV11-1	TRBJ1-1	-	-	TGTGCCAGCAGCTACGGACAGCGCCCAGAGAACACTGAAGCTTTCTTT	CASSYGQRPENTEAFF
TRBV5-1	TRBJ2-1	-	-	TGCGCCAGCAGCTTGGCCGCTCGCGACAGTGAGCAGTTCTTC	CASSLAARDSEQFF
TRBV9	TRBJ1-2	-	-	TGTGCCAGCAGGGGTTGGTTGGGAGATGGCTACACCTTC	CASRGWLGDGYTF
TRBV5-1	TRBJ2-2	-	-	TGCGCCAGCAGCTTGGTTCCAACCGGGGAGCTGTTTTTT	CASSLVPTGELFF
TRBV2	TRBJ2-4	-	-	TGTGCCAGCACCTCACCCGCGGCGGTAGCCAAAAACATTCAGTACTTC	CASTSPAAVAKNIQYF
TRBV5-4	TRBJ1-4	-	-	TGTGCCAGCAGCTCTGAGGACATACGGGAAAAACTGTTTTTT	CASSSEDIREKLFF
TRBV7-2	TRBJ2-7	-	-	TGTGCCAGCAGCCCCTTTGGGGAGATCTCCTACGAGCAGTACTTC	CASSPFGEISYEQYF
TRBV4-2	TRBJ2-2	-	-	TGTGCCAGCAGCTTTCGTATCGTCAGTAACACCGGGGAGCTGTTTTTT	CASSFRIVSNTGELFF
TRBV6-4	TRBJ2-1	-	-	TGTGCCAGCAGCCAAGGGGGGGCCGGCTACAATGAGCAGTTCTTC	CASSQGGAGYNEQFF
TRBV5-8	TRBJ2-7	-	once	TGTGCCAGCAGCTACAGGGTTGGCGAGCAGTACTTC	CASSYRVGEQYF
TRBV18	TRBJ1-4	-	-	TGTGCCAGCTCACCATCGGGGGTGGACGAAAAACTGTTTTTT	CASSPSGVDEKLFF
TRBV6-5	TRBJ1-1	TRBD1	-	TGTGCCAGCACCCTGGACAGGGCGAACACTGAAGCTTTCTTT	CASTLDRANTEAFF
TRBV5-8	TRBJ2-7	-	-	TGTGCCAGCAGCTTGAGGGGTCCACATACGAGTCGGCAGTACTTC	CASSLRGPHTSRQYF
TRBV15	TRBJ2-7	-	-	TGTGCCACCAGCAGAGACGGGGACTCCTACGAGCAGTACTTC	CATSRDGDSYEQYF
TRBV6-1	TRBJ2-4	TRBD1	-	TGTGCCAGCAGTGAGGTACAGGGGATAAACATTCAGTACTTC	CASSEVQGINIQYF
TRBV29-1	TRBJ2-3	-	-	TGCAGCACAACTAGCCCCAGCACAGATACGCAGTATTTT	CSTTSPSTDTQYF
TRBV19	TRBJ1-4	TRBD1	-	TGTGCCAGTAGTATAGACAGGGGGACGTCTAATGAAAAACTGTTTTTT	CASSIDRGTSNEKLFF
TRBV6-6	TRBJ2-3	-	medium-sized	TGTGCCAGCAGTCTGACTGGGGATACGCAGTATTTT	CASSLTGDTQYF
TRBV6-1	TRBJ2-3	TRBD2	-	TGTGCCAGCAGTTCAAGCGGGGCCCGCACAGATACGCAGTATTTT	CASSSSGARTDTQYF
TRBV18	TRBJ2-7	-	-	TGTGCCAGCTCACCAGGTTCACTCGAGCAGTACTTC	CASSPGSLEQYF
TRBV28	TRBJ1-2	-	-	TGTGCCAGCAGTTTAATACGGGGCTATGGCTACACCTTC	CASSLIRGYGYTF
TRBV4-1	TRBJ1-5	TRBD1	-	TGCGCCAGCAGCCAGGACAGGGCTAGCAATCAGCCCCAGCATTTT	CASSQDRASNQPQHF
TRBV19	TRBJ2-1	TRBD2	few	TGTGCCAGTAGTTCCATGCAACTAGCGGGGAGTTACAATGAGCAGTTCTTC	CASSSMQLAGSYNEQFF
TRBV27	TRBJ1-2	-	-	TGTGCCAGCAGTTTAAAGGGGTACGGCTACACCTTC	CASSLKGYGYTF
TRBV19	TRBJ1-4	-	-	TGTGCCAGTAGTAACTCCCTTAATGAAAAACTGTTTTTT	CASSNSLNEKLFF
TRBV7-9	TRBJ2-7	TRBD1	-	TGTGCCAGCAGCTTAGCGGGGGACAGGGGTTTCGAGCAGTACTTC	CASSLAGDRGFEQYF
TRBV7-3	TRBJ1-1	-	-	TGTGCCAGCAGCTTACTTGGGGGAGGGACTGAAGCTTTCTTT	CASSLLGGGTEAFF
TRBV5-4	TRBJ2-5	TRBD2	-	TGTGCCAGCAGCTCCCTTCCTGGGGCTAGCGGGGCCACAGAGACCCAGTACTTC	CASSSLPGASGATETQYF
TRBV27	TRBJ2-5	-	-	TGTGCCAGCAGTTTTGCAGTTCGAGGGACCCAGTACTTC	CASSFAVRGTQYF
TRBV7-9	TRBJ2-2	-	-	TGTGCCAGCAGCTTTGGGGCGTTCACCGGGGAGCTGTTTTTT	CASSFGAFTGELFF
TRBV11-2	TRBJ2-7	TRBD1	-	TGTGCCAGCAGCTTAGAGGGACAGGGGATATACTACGAGCAGTACTTC	CASSLEGQGIYYEQYF
TRBV6-5	TRBJ1-6	TRBD1	-	TGTGCCAGCCGGGCCGGGACAGGGAGGTCACCCCTCCACTTT	CASRAGTGRSPLHF
TRBV6-5	TRBJ2-5	-	-	TGTGCCAGCAGTTTTCTGGGAGGACAAGAGACCCAGTACTTC	CASSFLGGQETQYF
TRBV5-1	TRBJ1-4	-	once	TGCGCCAGCAGCGGTTCAGGGGTCGATGAAAAACTGTTTTTT	CASSGSGVDEKLFF
TRBV6-6	TRBJ1-3	-	-	TGTGCCAGCAGCCAGAACTCTGGAAACACCATATATTTT	CASSQNSGNTIYF
TRBV7-9	TRBJ2-1	-	-	TGTGCCAGCAGCGGGCGACTAGGGGTCGAAGAGCAGTTCTTC	CASSGRLGVEEQFF
TRBV5-4	TRBJ2-2	TRBD1	-	TGTGCCAGCAGCTTATGGACAGGGAACACCGGGGAGCTGTTTTTT	CASSLWTGNTGELFF
TRBV7-9	TRBJ2-3	TRBD2	few	TGTGCCAGCAGCTTGGCGGGGGGCACAGATACGCAGTATTTT	CASSLAGGTDTQYF
TRBV9	TRBJ2-1	TRBD2	-	TGTGCCAGCAGCTTCCTAGCGGGAGGCTACAATGAGCAGTTCTTC	CASSFLAGGYNEQFF
TRBV28	TRBJ2-7	TRBD2	-	TGTGCCAGCAGGGGACTAGCGGGAGTTTGGGAGCAGTACTTC	CASRGLAGVWEQYF